The rows below give T cell receptor beta chains drawn from one sample of a study of T cell responses to AZD1222 COVID-19 vaccine. Repertoires were generated with immunoSEQ multiplex PCR, while TCRdb's copy carries only in-frame clones and drops some. The repertoire holds about 85,000 clones, with approximately 88% as singletons. The sample in question was peripheral blood, obtained on day 0 of AZD1222 vaccination. Receptors originate from an adult in good health. Each CDR3 is given with its conserved first and last residue. The D gene is left open where the match is weak. Size is stated for part of the rows, as once, few or many counts, or as a class when the clone is expanded.

>TRBV24-1|NA|TRBD2|TRBJ2-1
CATSGLGTTNEQFF
TGTGCCACCAGTGGGCTCGGGACTACTAATGAGCAGTTCTTC
>TRBV5-1|NA|TRBD2|TRBJ2-7
CASSTLAGGSYEQYF
TGCGCCAGCAGCACACTAGCGGGAGGATCCTACGAGCAGTACTTC
>TRBV5-3|NA|NA|TRBJ1-4
CARSLVPVSTNEKLFF
TGTGCCAGAAGCTTGGTCCCGGTCTCAACTAATGAAAAACTGTTTTTT
>TRBV6-5|once|NA|TRBJ1-5
CASSPDTNNQPQHF
TGTGCCAGCAGCCCCGACACGAATAATCAGCCCCAGCATTTT
>TRBV5-4|NA|NA|TRBJ1-2
CASSLDFVGQAFNYGYTF
TGTGCCAGCAGCTTGGACTTTGTGGGGCAGGCCTTTAACTATGGCTACACCTTC
>TRBV7-3|once|TRBD2|TRBJ2-1
CASSGTSGPYNEQFF
TGTGCCAGCAGTGGGACTAGCGGGCCCTACAATGAGCAGTTCTTC
>TRBV5-1|NA|NA|TRBJ1-6
CASSLDNVLYNSPLHF
TGCGCCAGCAGCTTGGATAATGTTCTTTATAATTCACCCCTCCACTTT
>TRBV5-1|NA|TRBD1|TRBJ2-3
CASSLGDRVNTQYF
TGCGCCAGCAGCTTGGGGGACAGGGTAAATACGCAGTATTTT
>TRBV28|NA|NA|TRBJ2-1
CASSSVYEQFF
TGTGCCAGCAGTTCGGTTTACGAGCAGTTCTTC
>TRBV7-9|NA|TRBD2|TRBJ2-1
CASSLMGLAANEQFF
TGTGCCAGCAGTCTTATGGGACTAGCGGCTAATGAGCAGTTCTTC
>TRBV27|NA|NA|TRBJ1-3
CASSLFSGNTIYF
TGTGCCAGCAGTTTGTTCTCTGGAAACACCATATATTTT
>TRBV15|NA|NA|TRBJ2-3
CATSRDKRGTSTDTQYF
TGTGCCACCAGCAGAGATAAGCGCGGAACTAGCACAGATACGCAGTATTTT
>TRBV28|NA|NA|TRBJ2-4
CASSRARQNIQYF
TGTGCCAGCAGTCGAGCTAGGCAAAACATTCAGTACTTC
>TRBV12-3/TRBV12-4|few|NA|TRBJ1-1
CASRAVRGTEAFF
TGTGCCAGCAGGGCGGTAAGGGGAACTGAAGCTTTCTTT
>TRBV28|NA|NA|TRBJ2-6
CASSFLAGPSGANVLTF
TGTGCCAGCAGTTTCCTCGCAGGGCCATCTGGGGCCAACGTCCTGACTTTC
>TRBV5-8|NA|NA|TRBJ1-4
CASSLGAPLQTNEKLFF
TGTGCCAGCAGCTTAGGGGCGCCTTTGCAAACTAATGAAAAACTGTTTTTT
>TRBV9|NA|TRBD1|TRBJ1-5
CASSAGTAGQPQHF
TGTGCCAGCAGTGCCGGGACAGCTGGTCAGCCCCAGCATTTT
>TRBV6-2/TRBV6-3|once|NA|TRBJ2-1
CASSYSARSFNNEQFF
TGTGCCAGCAGTTACTCCGCTCGGAGTTTCAACAATGAGCAGTTCTTC
>TRBV6-5|once|NA|TRBJ1-5
CASSYSGRINQPQHF
TGTGCCAGCAGTTACTCGGGCAGAATCAATCAGCCCCAGCATTTT
>TRBV30|NA|TRBD1|TRBJ1-5
CAWMSGTGGEGNQPQHF
TGTGCCTGGATGTCCGGGACAGGGGGCGAAGGCAATCAGCCCCAGCATTTT
>TRBV9|NA|TRBD1|TRBJ1-1
CASSPGGISF
TGTGCCAGCAGCCCAGGGGGAATAAGCTTT
>TRBV27|NA|NA|TRBJ2-5
CASSQHRQAQETQYF
TGTGCCAGCAGTCAACATCGACAGGCCCAAGAGACCCAGTACTTC
>TRBV5-4|once|NA|TRBJ2-5
CASSFRKTREETQYF
TGTGCCAGCAGCTTCAGGAAGACCCGGGAAGAGACCCAGTACTTC
>TRBV7-2|NA|NA|TRBJ2-1
CASSLVLSDEQFF
TGTGCCAGCAGCTTAGTTTTGTCCGATGAGCAGTTCTTC
>TRBV10-3|NA|NA|TRBJ2-1
CAISESPGGGNEQFF
TGTGCCATCAGTGAATCTCCAGGTGGCGGCAATGAGCAGTTCTTC
>TRBV11-2|NA|NA|TRBJ1-4
CASSKRQKLNEKLFF
TGTGCCAGCAGTAAACGACAGAAACTGAATGAAAAACTGTTTTTT
>TRBV7-2|NA|NA|TRBJ1-1
CASSIRGGYTEAFF
TGTGCCAGCAGCATAAGGGGAGGTTACACTGAAGCTTTCTTT
>TRBV4-2|NA|TRBD1|TRBJ1-2
CASSQGQGALHGYTF
TGTGCCAGCAGCCAAGGACAGGGGGCGCTTCATGGCTACACCTTC
>TRBV3-1/TRBV3-2|NA|TRBD2|TRBJ2-2
CASSQERSSGRGSTGELFF
TGTGCCAGCAGCCAAGAAAGGTCTAGCGGGAGGGGAAGCACCGGGGAGCTGTTTTTT
>TRBV4-1|NA|TRBD1|TRBJ2-5
CPSSQDDRGPETQYF
TGCCCCAGCAGCCAAGACGACAGGGGGCCAGAGACCCAGTACTTC
>TRBV6-5|NA|TRBD1|TRBJ2-7
CASSTRTGYLGEQYF
TGTGCCAGCAGTACCCGGACAGGGTATTTGGGCGAGCAGTACTTC
>TRBV13|NA|TRBD2|TRBJ2-7
CASSPGLEKLSEQYF
TGTGCCAGCAGTCCTGGACTAGAAAAACTTTCCGAGCAGTACTTC
>TRBV14|NA|NA|TRBJ2-7
CASSYTGTFGSAVTYEQYF
TGTGCCAGCAGCTACACCGGGACATTCGGGTCTGCGGTGACCTACGAGCAGTACTTC
>TRBV12-3/TRBV12-4|NA|NA|TRBJ1-1
CASGTQVTEAFF
TGTGCCAGCGGGACCCAGGTCACTGAAGCTTTCTTT
>TRBV4-1|NA|NA|TRBJ2-2
CASSHRTDYRTGELFF
TGCGCCAGCAGCCACCGGACCGACTACCGTACCGGGGAGCTGTTTTTT
>TRBV4-2|NA|NA|TRBJ1-4
CASSQAPPKGEKLFF
TGTGCCAGCAGCCAAGCACCCCCGAAGGGTGAAAAACTGTTTTTT
>TRBV18|once|NA|TRBJ2-7
CASSPELGGGYEQYF
TGTGCCAGCTCACCGGAGTTAGGGGGGGGCTACGAGCAGTACTTC
>TRBV5-1|NA|TRBD1|TRBJ1-2
CASSSLTGFGYTF
TGCGCCAGCAGTTCGCTGACAGGGTTTGGCTACACCTTC
>TRBV4-2|NA|NA|TRBJ1-1
CASSQGNTEAFF
TGTGCCAGCAGCCAAGGAAACACTGAAGCTTTCTTT
>TRBV7-9|NA|TRBD2|TRBJ2-5
CASSLGLGLAGTQYF
TGTGCCAGCAGCTTAGGCCTGGGACTAGCGGGGACCCAGTACTTC
>TRBV6-5|NA|NA|TRBJ2-5
CASEGGAPETQYF
TGTGCCAGCGAAGGGGGGGCGCCAGAGACCCAGTACTTC
>TRBV4-2|NA|TRBD1|TRBJ1-5
CASSQLGQFSNQPQHF
TGTGCCAGCAGCCAATTGGGACAGTTCAGCAATCAGCCCCAGCATTTT
>TRBV7-2|NA|NA|TRBJ2-7
CASSLGGDGIYEQYF
TGTGCCAGCAGCTTAGGAGGGGATGGGATCTACGAGCAGTACTTC
>TRBV25-1|few|NA|TRBJ2-7
CASSVGSVHEQYF
TGTGCCAGCAGTGTGGGCAGTGTTCACGAGCAGTACTTC
>TRBV6-5|NA|NA|TRBJ1-1
CASRLAGNTEAFF
TGTGCCAGCAGGCTAGCAGGGAACACTGAAGCTTTCTTT
>TRBV5-5|NA|NA|TRBJ1-1
CASSRRGPSGNTEAFF
TGTGCCAGCAGCCGTAGGGGCCCATCAGGGAACACTGAAGCTTTCTTT
>TRBV3-1/TRBV3-2|NA|NA|TRBJ2-7
CASSQQPAFYEQYF
TGTGCCAGCAGCCAACAGCCAGCGTTCTACGAGCAGTACTTC
>TRBV29-1|NA|NA|TRBJ2-2
CSVGAIAGELFF
TGCAGCGTTGGGGCCATAGCCGGGGAGCTGTTTTTT
>TRBV7-9|once|TRBD2|TRBJ2-5
CASQTSGTIETQYF
TGTGCCAGCCAGACTAGCGGGACCATCGAGACCCAGTACTTC
>TRBV4-2|NA|TRBD2|TRBJ2-7
CASSQDRGTSGVQYF
TGTGCCAGCAGCCAAGATAGAGGGACTAGCGGTGTGCAGTACTTC
>TRBV7-9|NA|NA|TRBJ2-3
CASSLTGRGTDTQYF
TGTGCCAGCAGCTTAACGGGAAGGGGAACAGATACGCAGTATTTT
>TRBV19|NA|NA|TRBJ2-7
CASSIDLWTYEQYF
TGTGCCAGTAGTATAGATCTATGGACCTACGAGCAGTACTTC
>TRBV6-5|NA|NA|TRBJ2-1
CASSPGTPTYNEQFF
TGTGCCAGCAGTCCCGGGACCCCGACCTACAATGAGCAGTTCTTC
>TRBV10-3|NA|NA|TRBJ1-6
CAISESVNSPLHF
TGTGCCATCAGTGAGTCGGTTAATTCACCCCTCCACTTT
>TRBV18|NA|NA|TRBJ1-2
CASSPGGNYGYTF
TGTGCCAGCTCACCGGGTGGCAACTATGGCTACACCTTC
>TRBV7-2|NA|NA|TRBJ1-2
CASSLVAADYGYTF
TGTGCCAGCAGCTTAGTGGCAGCCGACTATGGCTACACCTTC
>TRBV11-2|NA|NA|TRBJ1-5
CASSLDRGTTNQPQHF
TGTGCCAGCAGCTTAGATCGAGGGACAACAAATCAGCCCCAGCATTTT
>TRBV2|NA|NA|TRBJ1-5
CASSGSPNQPQHF
TGTGCCAGCAGCGGCAGTCCCAATCAGCCCCAGCATTTT